This TCR beta chain comes out of a study of graft-versus-host responses after intestinal transplantation. On the study more broadly: Every recipient had anti-thymocyte globulin induction and 2 to 4 years of tacrolimus plus steroids.

Per the germline V gene, CDR1 is WSHSY and CDR2 is SAAADI. V shed 6 bases and J 3 bases; nucleotides not matched to a gene: 5. The CDR3 is made up of 15 amino acids. Sequenced by immunoSEQ multiplex PCR; TCRdb stores in-frame clones only, minus some. The table has more than 70,000 clones, roughly 88% seen once. In regard to this clone: Its antigen is still unknown.

V and J are TRBV10-2 and TRBJ2-7, with TRBD2 matching 13 bases. This clonotype originated in a human donor who received an intestinal transplant. The source material was unstimulated CD4+ T cells sorted from spleen or lymph node cells, sampled before intestinal transplant. DNA of the CDR3: TGCGCCAGCAGGGGGACTAGCGGGGCAGACTACGAGCAGTACTTC. Translated, it gives CASRGTSGADYEQYF.